Presented here are 8 T cell receptor beta chains from one specimen sequenced in a study of cytomegalovirus exposure and HLA in healthy donors. Amplification used 60 Vbeta primers and 13 Jbeta primers. Using immunoSEQ multiplex PCR, the repertoire was profiled, and TCRdb retains in-frame clones only, with some absent. The repertoire has 90,000 to 120,000 clones, approximately 76% of them found once; the top ten carry roughly 2.3%. Material for sequencing was PBMCs. All receptors come from a man between 18 and 29 years old in good health and CMV-seronegative.

Only a few counts were recorded for this clone. V gene TRBV4-3 combines with J gene TRBJ1-2, with D unresolved. V lost 0 bases and J lost 8, with 10 bases in between. CDR1 is LGHNA, CDR2 YSLEER, per germline. This CDR3 is built from 13 residues. The CDR3 spells CASSQEKQHGYTF. CDR3 bases: TGCGCCAGCAGCCAAGAGAAACAACACGGCTACACCTTC.

This clone was seen only a few times. This chain connects TRBV6-5 to TRBJ2-2; maybe TRBD1 (5 bases). The germline V gene has CDR1 MNHEY and CDR2 SVGAGI. V was trimmed by 6 bases and J by 5 bases, leaving 13 bases between them. The CDR3 covers 14 residues. The CDR3 DNA sequence: TGTGCCAGCAGGGGTGAAGGGGAAACCGGGGAGCTGTTTTTT. The encoded protein is CASRGEGETGELFF.

This rearrangement joins TRBV6-6 to TRBJ2-7; 8 nucleotides match TRBD1. Germline CDR1 and CDR2: MNHNY and SVGAGI (reference sequence). This CDR3 is built from 13 residues. V gave up 2 bases and J gave up 6 bases; unmatched junction bases: 3. The CDR3 nucleotides are TGTGCCAGCAGTTACGGGGACAGGAGCGAGCAGTACTTC. Its translation: CASSYGDRSEQYF.

This clone was seen only a few times. The chain combines TRBV7-9 with TRBJ2-2, with D possibly matching TRBD2 (5 bases). Germline loops: CDR1 SEHNR, CDR2 FQNEAQ (reference sequence). V gave up 1 base and J gave up 4 bases, with 13 bases separating them. The CDR3 runs to 16 residues. CDR3 in amino acids: CASSLGFGGFTGELFF. CDR3 nucleotide sequence: TGTGCCAGCAGCTTAGGTTTCGGCGGGTTCACCGGGGAGCTGTTTTTT.

This clone was seen only a few times. This chain links TRBV29-1 with TRBJ2-5; maybe TRBD1 (6 bases). Deletions cut 5 bases from V and 1 base from J, with 14 bases between. Germline loops: CDR1 SQVTM, CDR2 ANQGSEA. The CDR3 loop spans 14 amino acids. CDR3 in DNA: TGCAGCGTTCCAGGGGTTCCCCTCCAAGAGACCCAGTACTTC. As protein: CSVPGVPLQETQYF. Together with reference TRBV29-1 and TRBJ2-5, the CDR3 gives the full variable domain: SAVISQKPSRDICQRGTSLTIQCQVDSQVTMMFWYRQQPGQSLTLIATANQGSEATYESGFVIDKFPISRPNLTFSTLTVSNMSPEDSSIYLCSVPGVPLQETQYFGPGTRLLVL.

CDR3 DNA: TGCGCCAGCAGCCTGGGGGCTGCCGGAAACACCATATATTTT. Protein: CASSLGAAGNTIYF. This chain uses TRBV5-1 with TRBJ1-3; D is possibly TRBD1 (6 bases). Trimming cost V 4 bases and J 4 bases, with 12 bases left between them. CDR3 length: 14 residues. CDR1 and CDR2 from the germline V gene are SGHRS and YFSETQ.

CDR3 in DNA: TGTGCCAGCAGTGACCCGACTAGCGGGGGGGTTGGGTTTTTCGAGCAGTACTTC. Translated: CASSDPTSGGVGFFEQYF. V usage is TRBV6-1 and J usage is TRBJ2-5; 14 bases map to TRBD2. Gene TRBJ2-7 matches the end of the DNA better, so the J call may be wrong. The CDR3 loop spans 18 amino acids. Germline CDR1 MNHNS, CDR2 SASEGT.

This clone was seen more than once but under ten times. The chain is built from TRBV7-3 and TRBJ2-2; perhaps TRBD2 as D (5 bases). The CDR3 runs 14 residues. V shed 3 bases and J shed 5 bases, with 10 bases lying between them. Per the germline V gene, CDR1 is SGHTA and CDR2 is FQGTGA. CDR3 bases: TGTGCCAGCAGCTTGGATCCGGGAACCGGGGAGCTGTTTTTT. This encodes CASSLDPGTGELFF.